The entry that follows covers one T cell receptor (beta chain) sequence. Its antigen is unknown. This entry comes from a study of T cell responses to AZD1222 COVID-19 vaccine. Clones were sequenced by immunoSEQ multiplex PCR, and TCRdb holds only the in-frame ones, with some missing. The profile shows nearly 110,000 clones, roughly 90% of them singletons. Study-wide findings and caveats: Only a handful of AZD1222 recipients were seropositive at baseline.

Trimming shortened V by 10 bases and J by 2 bases, and 15 bases separated the two germline ends. This CDR3 contains 14 residues. Per the germline V gene, CDR1 is SGHVS and CDR2 is FQNEAQ. The rearrangement joins TRBV7-8 to TRBJ1-3; D remains unclear. Specimen: peripheral blood, collected 28 days after the second AZD1222 dose. The clonotype was recovered from an adult who received the AZD1222 COVID-19 vaccine. CDR3 DNA sequence: TGTGCCACGAACATTCTGACTCCTGGAAACACCATATATTTT. It translates to CATNILTPGNTIYF.